Below, 5 T cell receptor beta chains from the same sample are listed, as sequenced in a study of blood T cells in healthy people across ages (dated by TCRdb to 2013 to 2016). Library generation was performed with 5' RACE. Sequencing took place on an Illumina HiSeq 2500. A second about 7 to 11 cycle PCR used a sample-barcoded 5' primer and a J-beta primer mix. TCRdb reprocessed the public reads (quality trimming at Q25 with fastp, clone calling with MiXCR) and kept in-frame beta chains. Entries are consolidated by CDR3 protein sequence, retaining the most common genes and DNA. The sample contains 1,500,000 or so distinct CDR3 sequences, 45% to 70% of them found a single time. The ten largest clonotypes hold more than 6% of the sample. The specimen sequenced was blood. The receptors stem from a young man in good health.

This chain connects TRBV20-1 to TRBJ1-1, with D possibly TRBD1 on 6 matching bases. Germline CDR1 is DFQATT and CDR2 is SNEGSKA (reference sequence). There are 12 residues in the CDR3. Trimming removed 4 bases from V and 10 bases from J, with 16 bases in between. CDR3 amino acids: CSAKKRGGLAFF. In DNA, the CDR3 is TGCAGTGCTAAAAAGCGGGGGGGCCTAGCTTTCTTT.

The chain combines TRBV12-3 or TRBV12-4 with TRBJ2-1; perhaps TRBD2 as D (6 bases). Trimming left V 6 bases short and J 8 bases short, with 20 bases between. The CDR3 consists of 15 residues. This chain's CDR3 is CASSSGTQNSHEQFF. As DNA, the CDR3 is TGTGCCAGCAGCTCCGGGACTCAGAATTCCCATGAGCAGTTCTTC.

V gene TRBV20-1 combines with J gene TRBJ1-5; the D is unclear. Per germline, CDR1 DFQATT and CDR2 SNEGSKA (reference sequence). The CDR3 is made up of 13 amino acids. V shed 2 bases and J shed 4 bases, with 9 bases lying between them. This CDR3 is CSARQTGNQPQHF. CDR3 sequence (DNA): TGCAGTGCTAGACAAACGGGGAATCAGCCCCAGCATTTT.

V and J are TRBV6-6 and TRBJ1-6; a weak D match, TRBD1 (5 bases). The CDR3 is 13 residues long. Germline V gene sequence: CDR1 MNHNY, CDR2 SVGAGI (reference sequence). V was pared by 5 bases and J by 11 bases, with 13 bases between. For the CDR3, the DNA is TGTGCCAGCAGTGCGGGGCCGGGAACACCCCTCCACTTT. Amino acids: CASSAGPGTPLHF.

The genes are TRBV4-2 and TRBJ2-2, with a tentative D call TRBD1 (5 bases). V was shortened by 6 bases and J by 2 bases, with 13 bases between the two germline ends. The CDR3 covers 15 residues. CDR1 is LGHNA and CDR2 is YNFKEQ in the germline V gene. This CDR3 reads CASRLGQGNTGELFF. Written as DNA, the CDR3 is TGTGCCAGCAGATTGGGGCAGGGTAACACCGGGGAGCTGTTTTTT.